One sample yielded the 9 T cell receptor beta chains listed below, sequenced in a study of blood T cell repertoires in COVID-19. Method: immunoSEQ multiplex PCR; TCRdb's copy keeps in-frame clones and lacks some. The sample carries 200,000 or so clones, 70% to 90% recorded once. The sequenced material came from peripheral blood. The receptors originated from a woman aged 45 to 65 with acute or convalescent COVID-19.

The V and J genes are TRBV27 and TRBJ2-3; D is perhaps TRBD2 (6 bases). V lost 5 bases and J 6 bases, leaving 15 bases between the germline ends. The CDR3 totals 14 residues. Germline V gene lookup returns CDR1 MNHEY and CDR2 SMNVEV (reference sequence). The CDR3 region is CASSLGLWADTQYF. DNA for the CDR3: TGTGCCAGCAGTCTCGGACTATGGGCGGATACGCAGTATTTT.

This chain connects TRBV5-4 to TRBJ2-3; 14 nucleotides line up with TRBD2. V lost 9 bases to trimming and J lost 5 bases; unmatched junction nucleotides: 5. This CDR3 contains 14 residues. The germline CDR1 and CDR2 sequences are SGHNT and YYREEE (reference sequence). This chain's CDR3 is CATGLAGGIDTQYF. DNA of the CDR3: TGTGCCACCGGACTAGCGGGAGGAATAGATACGCAGTATTTT.

The chain carries TRBV30 and TRBJ2-1; 11 bases match TRBD2. The CDR3 is made up of 15 amino acids. The V gene end was trimmed by 7 bases and the J gene end by 3 bases; junction bases not matched to a gene: 8. Germline-derived CDR1 and CDR2 are GTSNPN and SVGIG (reference sequence). Here the CDR3 DNA reads TGTGCCTCGGGGGCTAGCGGGAGGTTCTACAATGAGCAGTTCTTC. Its protein is CASGASGRFYNEQFF.

V gene TRBV7-2 combines with J gene TRBJ2-4; 8 bases align to TRBD1. CDR3 size: 13 residues. CDR1 is SGHTA, CDR2 FQGNSA, per germline. The ends lost 4 bases at V and 9 bases at J; junction bases unmatched: 5. CDR3 nucleotides: TGTGCCAGCAGCTCCTCAGGGACAGGCATTCAGTACTTC. The encoded protein is CASSSSGTGIQYF.

This rearrangement joins TRBV29-1 to TRBJ2-2; tentative D call: TRBD2 (6 bases). Deletions cut 3 bases from V and 5 bases from J, with 10 bases between. This CDR3 is built from 13 residues. In germline, CDR1 is SQVTM, CDR2 ANQGSEA. The CDR3 nucleotides are TGCAGCGTTGACCGGGGGAGGACCGGGGAGCTGTTTTTT. This sequence encodes CSVDRGRTGELFF.

J is TRBJ2-3 and V is TRBV18; the match to TRBD2 covers 8 bases. Germline V gene lookup returns CDR1 KGHSH and CDR2 LQKENI. The CDR3 has 16 amino acids. J gave up 0 bases and V 2 bases, and 4 bases lay outside the gene matches. CDR3 region: CASSPMASGSTDTQYF. DNA for the CDR3: TGTGCCAGCTCACCAATGGCTAGCGGGAGCACAGATACGCAGTATTTT.

This clone was found once. The gene calls are TRBV7-3 and TRBJ1-1, with 9 bases fitting TRBD1. With V trimmed by 5 bases and J by 8 bases, 9 bases remained unmatched. The CDR3 runs to 14 residues. Germline V gene data show CDR1 as SGHTA and CDR2 as FQGTGA. CDR3 coding DNA: TGTGCCAGCAGCCCCCTTCCGGGACAGGGAGAAGCTTTCTTT. Amino acids: CASSPLPGQGEAFF.

This clone came up once. This sample also contains other DNA sequences that code for the same CDR3. This chain joins TRBV19 and TRBJ1-2, with 7 nucleotides matching TRBD1. V trimming: 3 bases; J trimming: 3 bases; junction bases outside the gene matches: 1. Germline CDR1 is LNHDA and CDR2 is SQIVND (reference sequence). This CDR3 spans 13 amino acids. The CDR3 DNA follows: TGTGCCAGTAGTATCGGGACAGACTATGGCTACACCTTC. Its protein is CASSIGTDYGYTF.

CDR3 in DNA: TGTGCCAGCAGTTCCGGGGACAGCTATAGCAATCAGCCCCAGCATTTT. Translation gives CASSSGDSYSNQPQHF. The genes are TRBV28 and TRBJ1-5; 7 bases agree with TRBD1. Trimming cost V 4 bases and J 0 bases; bases outside gene matches: 6. The germline gives CDR1 MDHEN, CDR2 SYDVKM. The CDR3 runs to 16 residues.